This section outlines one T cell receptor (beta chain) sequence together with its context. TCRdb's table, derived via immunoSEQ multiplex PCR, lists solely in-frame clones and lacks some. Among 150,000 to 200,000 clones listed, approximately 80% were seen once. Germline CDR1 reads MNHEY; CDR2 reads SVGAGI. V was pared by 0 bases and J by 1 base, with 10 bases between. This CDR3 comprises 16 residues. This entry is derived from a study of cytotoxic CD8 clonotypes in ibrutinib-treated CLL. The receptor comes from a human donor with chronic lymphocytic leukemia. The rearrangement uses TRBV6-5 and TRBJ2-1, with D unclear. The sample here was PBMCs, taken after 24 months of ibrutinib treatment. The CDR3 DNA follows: TGTGCCAGCAGTTACTCGACCGGGCCGTCCTACAATGAGCAGTTCTTC. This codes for CASSYSTGPSYNEQFF.